The present entry profiles one T cell receptor (beta chain) with its context. What antigen it recognizes has not been identified. Base quality data are lacking; no much larger clone is found one base away. The CDR1 and CDR2 encoded by the germline V gene are MGHRA and YSYEKL. Trimming at the junction amounts to 1 base on V and 3 bases on J, and the germline ends lie 9 bases apart. The CDR3 contains 15 residues, cysteine and phenylalanine counted. This entry keeps only the CDR3 DNA: 45 bases, framed from base 1. The data were taken from a study of T cell repertoires in cytomegalovirus infection (dated by TCRdb to about 2019). Background for the entire study: Peptide stimulations targeted recently identified HLA-C-restricted CMV epitopes, whose presentation resists viral immunomodulation, together with well-studied HLA-B-restricted epitopes. Donor HLA type was relevant to the analysis, as public TCR beta signatures indicated carriage of CMV infection together with the matching HLA type.

Study-wide conclusions, independent of this receptor: The ex vivo response was dominated by HLA-C-restricted CMV-specific TCR beta clonotypes, and the single most frequent clonotype in two of eight donors was supplied by these HLA-C-restricted clonotypes. In both this cohort and an independent cohort of 350 to 400 donors, the cumulative frequency of public TCR beta family members distinguished carriers of CMV infection plus the relevant HLA type.

Taken with the paper, the label for treatment or condition translates to: in vitro stimulation with specific CMV peptide epitopes to enrich CMV-specific T cells. TCRdb lists the instrument as Illumina HiSeq 1500. In-frame beta chains were kept once TCRdb had trimmed the public reads at Q25 with fastp and called clones with MiXCR. Identical CDR3 protein sequences are pooled into one entry, listed with their most common genes and DNA. This sample lists roughly 990,000 distinct CDR3 sequences; approximately 32% were detected once. The ten most abundant clones make up roughly 13% of the sample. Recombination linked TRBV4-1 to TRBJ1-4; the D gene is perhaps TRBD1, from 6 matching bases. The receptor comes from a human donor in good health (CMV status not recorded). Some clones in this sample may be carry-over from other donors' samples. The sequencing used cultured CD8+ T cells from PBMCs, collected from culture after CMV antigen stimulation. The nucleotide sequence reads as follows: TGCGCCAGCAGCCAAGCAGACAGGTCTAATGAAAAACTGTTTTTT. Translated, it gives CASSQADRSNEKLFF.